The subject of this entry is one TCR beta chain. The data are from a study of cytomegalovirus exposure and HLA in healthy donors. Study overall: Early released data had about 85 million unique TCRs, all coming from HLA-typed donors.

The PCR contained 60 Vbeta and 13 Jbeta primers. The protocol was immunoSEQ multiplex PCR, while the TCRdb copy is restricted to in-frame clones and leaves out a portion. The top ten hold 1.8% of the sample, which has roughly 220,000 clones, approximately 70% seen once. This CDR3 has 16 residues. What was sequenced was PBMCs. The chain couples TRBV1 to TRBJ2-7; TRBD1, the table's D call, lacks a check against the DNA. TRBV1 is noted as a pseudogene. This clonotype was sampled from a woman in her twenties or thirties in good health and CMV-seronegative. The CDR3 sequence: CTSSQEDRGDSYEQYF. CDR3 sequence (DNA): TGCACCAGCAGCCAAGAGGACAGGGGAGACTCCTACGAGCAGTACTTC.